Shown below are 16 T cell receptor beta chains from a single sample sequenced in a study of metastatic and nonmetastatic thyroid tumors. Thyroid surgery was performed in patients who had received no treatment beforehand. TCRdb re-called the PCR reads with MiXCR. Seen here are approximately 40,000 clones, over 9.5% observed once, and the top ten hold roughly 23%. Specimen: blood. Receptor source: a female donor with papillary thyroid cancer or a benign thyroid nodule (not recorded which). Some clones in this sample may be carry-over from other donors' samples.

With respect to this clone: A read error may account for a junction end that differs from germline. V gene TRBV7-9 combines with J gene TRBJ2-1; 8 nucleotides line up with TRBD2. The CDR3 spans 13 residues. Per the germline V gene, CDR1 is SEHNR and CDR2 is FQNEAQ (reference sequence). The CDR3 DNA sequence: TGTGCCAGTAGCTTAGGGACTAGCAATGAGCAGTTCTTC. Protein product: CASSLGTSNEQFF.

This clone was counted many times. Other DNA sequences in this specimen translate into the identical CDR3. The V and J genes are TRBV24-1 and TRBJ2-7, with a tentative D call TRBD2 (5 bases). In germline, CDR1 is KGHDR, CDR2 SFDVKD. There are 16 residues in the CDR3. Trimming took 8 bases from V and 0 from J, leaving 19 bases between them. CDR3 region: CATTQRKRKFSYEQYF. CDR3 bases: TGTGCCACCACGCAAAGGAAGCGGAAATTCTCCTACGAGCAGTACTTC.

This clone was seen repeatedly, ten times or more. CDR3 region: CASRDFLNTEAFF. In DNA form, the CDR3 reads TGTGCCAGTAGAGATTTTCTGAACACTGAAGCTTTCTTT. The rearrangement links TRBV19 to TRBJ1-1; D not resolved. V gave up 6 bases and J gave up 0 bases, with 8 bases separating them. The CDR3 length is 13 residues. Germline CDR1 LNHDA, CDR2 SQIVND (reference sequence).

This clone has at least ten counts. The rearrangement joins TRBV20-1 to TRBJ1-4; no clear D gene. The V gene's germline CDR1 is DFQATT and CDR2 SNEGSKA (reference sequence). The CDR3 has 15 residues. Deletions cut 4 bases from V and 0 bases from J, with 12 bases between. The CDR3 coding sequence is TGCAGTGCTACACGTAGCGGGGCAACTAATGAAAAACTGTTTTTT. Amino acid sequence: CSATRSGATNEKLFF.

The table lists this clone with a few counts. The gene calls are TRBV6-2 or TRBV6-3 and TRBJ2-7, with D possibly TRBD2 on 5 matching bases. V was pared by 10 bases and J by 6 bases, with 19 bases between. CDR3 length equals 13 residues. The germline V gene has CDR1 MNHEY and CDR2 SVGEGT. CDR3 sequence reads: CAIRYTLVREQYF. CDR3 coding DNA: TGTGCCATCAGGTACACACTAGTTCGCGAGCAGTACTTC.

In this sample, this clone turned up many times. J is TRBJ2-2 and V is TRBV7-9; the D is unclear. Germline CDR1 reads SEHNR; CDR2 reads FQNEAQ (reference sequence). V lost 3 bases, J lost 9 bases, and 11 bases lay in between. The CDR3 consists of 13 residues. CDR3 nucleotide sequence: TGTGCCAGCAGCTTCGAAGGGTTACGGGAGCTGTTTTTT. Amino acid sequence: CASSFEGLRELFF.

This clone has at least ten counts. V is TRBV12-3 or TRBV12-4 and J is TRBJ1-2; TRBD1 matches at 7 bases. V shed 8 bases and J 7 bases; nucleotides not matched to a gene: 7. The CDR3 runs to 12 residues. The CDR3 region has the DNA TGTGCCAGCGAGACAGGGACGGGTGGCTACACCTTC. It translates to CASETGTGGYTF.

This clone was observed many times. The genes are TRBV5-1 and TRBJ2-7; unclear D gene. Trimming pared 0 bases from V and 5 bases from J, leaving 9 bases between. Germline CDR1 reads SGHRS; CDR2 reads YFSETQ. The CDR3 runs 13 residues. In nucleotides, the CDR3 is TGCGCCAGCAGCTTGGTGGGGTCCAACGAGCAGTACTTC. Translation gives CASSLVGSNEQYF.

The chain recombines TRBV6-1 with TRBJ1-3; TRBD1 matches 11 bases. Germline CDR1 reads MNHNS; CDR2 reads SASEGT. The J segment lost 0 bases and the V segment lost 10 bases, leaving 2 bases of the junction unmatched. The CDR3 covers 14 residues. CDR3 DNA: TGTGCCACAGGACAGGGGGCCTCTGGAAACACCATATATTTT. Translating gives CATGQGASGNTIYF.

This clone was seen repeatedly, ten times or more. J is TRBJ2-1 and V is TRBV12-5; TRBD2 might be the D (7 bases). Germline CDR1 is LGHNT and CDR2 is FRNRAP. The length of the CDR3 is 16 residues. The V gene lost 5 bases and the J gene lost 8 bases, with 22 bases spanning the gap. The CDR3 here is CASGPGLGGRWDEQFF. The CDR3 DNA follows: TGTGCTAGTGGTCCAGGACTAGGGGGTAGGTGGGATGAGCAGTTCTTC.

This clone was detected a few times. V is TRBV6-5 and J is TRBJ1-6; D is perhaps TRBD1 (5 bases). This CDR3 has 13 residues. Germline V gives CDR1 MNHEY, CDR2 SVGAGI. Trimming removed 2 bases from V and 6 bases from J, with 5 bases in between. The DNA of the CDR3 is TGTGCCAGCAGTTACAGGGGTAATTCACCCCTCCACTTT. Its protein is CASSYRGNSPLHF.

This clone was picked up many times. A much larger clone lies one base from this, so it may be a read error. The J gene is TRBJ2-6, the V gene TRBV2; D may be TRBD1 (5 bases). Germline V gene sequence: CDR1 SNHLY, CDR2 FYNNEI. The CDR3 has 16 residues. CDR3 in DNA: TGTGCCAGCAGTGAATCTGGGAAGGCTGGGGCCAACGCCCTGACTTTC. Protein product: CASSESGKAGANALTF.

This clone has at least ten counts. This chain joins TRBV20-1 and TRBJ2-7, with 11 bases identical to TRBD2. V dropped 6 bases and J dropped 5; count of bases not matched to a gene: 9. The CDR3 sequence is 14 residues long. Germline CDR1 reads DFQATT; CDR2 reads SNEGSKA (reference sequence). The CDR3 DNA is TGCAGTGCCACGAATAGCGGGAGGGTTAACGAGCAGTACTTC. Its translation is CSATNSGRVNEQYF.

This clone was seen many times. The chain employs TRBV2 and TRBJ1-3; maybe TRBD1 (6 bases). The CDR3 sequence is 16 residues long. Germline V gives CDR1 SNHLY, CDR2 FYNNEI. V was pared by 2 bases and J by 4 bases, with 15 bases between. The CDR3 region has the DNA TGTGCCAGCAGTGAATATTTGGGGGGCCGAGGAAACACCATATATTTT. It translates to CASSEYLGGRGNTIYF.

There are a few counts of this clone. CDR3 amino acids: CASRLAGGADTQYF. CDR3 nucleotide sequence: TGTGCCAGCAGGCTAGCGGGAGGGGCAGATACGCAGTATTTT. The genes are TRBV28 and TRBJ2-3; 12 bases fit TRBD2. This CDR3 is built from 14 residues. V shed 6 bases, J shed 4 bases, and the junction held 2 bases outside the gene matches. CDR1 and CDR2 (germline): MDHEN, SYDVKM.

On this clone itself: A much larger clone differs from this one at a single base, so this may be a read error. The V call is TRBV28, the J call TRBJ2-3; D is undetermined. Germline V gene data show CDR1 as MDHEN and CDR2 as SYDVKM. This CDR3 contains 15 residues. Trimming removed 7 bases from V and 0 bases from J, with 14 bases in between. This CDR3 reads CASTQVVSSTDTQYF. Written as DNA, the CDR3 is TGTGCCAGCACCCAGGTCGTATCTAGCACAGATACGCAGTATTTT.